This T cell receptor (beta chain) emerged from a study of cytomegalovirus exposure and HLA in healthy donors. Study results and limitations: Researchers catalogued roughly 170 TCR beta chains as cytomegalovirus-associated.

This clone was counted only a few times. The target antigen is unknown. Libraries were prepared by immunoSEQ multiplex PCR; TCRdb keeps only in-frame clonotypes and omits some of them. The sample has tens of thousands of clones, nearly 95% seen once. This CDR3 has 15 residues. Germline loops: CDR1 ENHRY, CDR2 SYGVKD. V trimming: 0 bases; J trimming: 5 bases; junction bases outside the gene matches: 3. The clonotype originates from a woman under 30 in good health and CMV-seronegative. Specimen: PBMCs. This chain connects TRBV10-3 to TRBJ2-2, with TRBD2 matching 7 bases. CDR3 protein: CAISESVGGTGELFF. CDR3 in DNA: TGTGCCATCAGTGAGTCTGTCGGGGGGACCGGGGAGCTGTTTTTT.